A selection of T cell receptor beta chains follows, all from one sample in a study of blood T cell repertoires in COVID-19. Generated by immunoSEQ multiplex PCR, the TCRdb table keeps only in-frame clones and is missing some. The sample shows hundreds of thousands of clones, approximately 90% of them seen only once. Material for sequencing was peripheral blood. These TCRs come from a woman under 30 with acute or convalescent COVID-19. Each CDR3 is given with its conserved first and last residue. Each record gives: clone size, D gene, J gene, V gene, CDR3 length, CDR3 DNA, CDR3 protein. The D gene is left open where the match is weak. The size field is filled for only some rows; it gives once, few, many or a size class.

NA	NA	TRBJ1-1	TRBV5-1	15	TGCGCCAGCAGCTCCTTCTCCGGGGGTAACACTGAAGCTTTCTTT	CASSSFSGGNTEAFF
NA	TRBD1	TRBJ1-5	TRBV18	16	TGTGCCAGCTCAACTGGACAGGGTGGCGGGAATCAGCCCCAGCATTTT	CASSTGQGGGNQPQHF
once	NA	TRBJ1-1	TRBV21-1	16	TGTGCCAGCAGCAAAGACAGGTCAGGGCTGAACACTGAAGCTTTCTTT	CASSKDRSGLNTEAFF
NA	NA	TRBJ1-2	TRBV27	13	TGTGCCAGCAGTTTATCGTCTTACTATGGCTACACCTTC	CASSLSSYYGYTF
NA	TRBD2	TRBJ2-5	TRBV6-1	15	TGTGCCAGCAGTGAACGTAGCGGGGGGGCCCAGACCCAGTACTTC	CASSERSGGAQTQYF
NA	TRBD2	TRBJ2-7	TRBV11-2	15	TGTGCCAGCAGCTTAGCGAGCGGGGGCACCTACGAGCAGTACTTC	CASSLASGGTYEQYF
NA	NA	TRBJ2-2	TRBV27	12	TGTGCCAGCAGCCGGACAGCCGGGGAGCTGTTTTTT	CASSRTAGELFF
NA	NA	TRBJ1-1	TRBV11-2	17	TGTGCCAGCAGCGTGGCCCCCATATTTATCATGAACACTGAAGCTTTCTTT	CASSVAPIFIMNTEAFF
NA	NA	TRBJ1-1	TRBV19	14	TGTGCCAGTAGTATCCGGCAGGGAAACACTGAAGCTTTCTTT	CASSIRQGNTEAFF
NA	TRBD2	TRBJ2-2	TRBV29-1	15	TGCAGCGTTAATCTAGCGGGGGGGTTAACCGGGGAGCTGTTTTTT	CSVNLAGGLTGELFF
NA	TRBD1	TRBJ1-1	TRBV6-2/TRBV6-3	14	TGTGCCAGCAGCCCACAGGGGGCGCGGACTGAAGCTTTCTTT	CASSPQGARTEAFF
NA	TRBD1	TRBJ1-2	TRBV5-1	14	TGCGCCAGCAGCTCCCGGACAGGAAACTATGGCTACACCTTC	CASSSRTGNYGYTF
once	NA	TRBJ1-1	TRBV5-6	13	TGTGCCAGCAGCTACCCGGGGATCACTGAAGCTTTCTTT	CASSYPGITEAFF
once	NA	TRBJ1-1	TRBV10-3	13	TGTGCCATCAGTGTACAGGGGAACACTGAAGCTTTCTTT	CAISVQGNTEAFF
NA	TRBD1	TRBJ2-1	TRBV15	20	TGTGCCACCAGCAGCAGAGATTGGCAGGGGGCTATCCCCGACCTGGGGGAGCAGTTCTTC	CATSSRDWQGAIPDLGEQFF
NA	NA	TRBJ1-1	TRBV7-9	13	TGTGCCAGCAGCTCCGGGACTCCTATGGGGGCTTTCTTT	CASSSGTPMGAFF
NA	NA	TRBJ1-6	TRBV11-2	20	TGTGCCAGCAGCTTAGATCCTGGGGTACAGGGTCGGCTGAATAATTCACCCCTCCACTTT	CASSLDPGVQGRLNNSPLHF
NA	NA	TRBJ1-3	TRBV29-1	13	TGCAGCGTTGATCCCAGGGGAGGAAACACCATATATTTT	CSVDPRGGNTIYF
NA	TRBD1	TRBJ1-5	TRBV5-1	15	TGCGCCAGCAGCTTGGAGGGGGCGTGGAATCAGCCCCAGCATTTT	CASSLEGAWNQPQHF
NA	TRBD1	TRBJ1-2	TRBV6-2/TRBV6-3	14	TGTGCCAGCAGTTACTCTCAGGGGGCGCTGGGCTACACCTTC	CASSYSQGALGYTF
NA	TRBD2	TRBJ2-3	TRBV6-6	14	TGTGCCAGCATCGGCGGGGGGGGCACAGATACGCAGTATTTT	CASIGGGGTDTQYF
NA	NA	TRBJ2-7	TRBV28	17	TGTGCCAGCAGTTTACTCCCCTCGTTATTCCTCCGGGGGGAGCAGTACTTC	CASSLLPSLFLRGEQYF
NA	NA	TRBJ2-7	TRBV5-1	13	TGCGCCAGCAGCTTGGGACTACCCTACGAGCAGTACTTC	CASSLGLPYEQYF
NA	NA	TRBJ2-1	TRBV19	12	TGTGCCAGTAGTATAGATTCATATGAGCAGTTCTTC	CASSIDSYEQFF
NA	NA	TRBJ2-4	TRBV30	13	TGTGCCTGGAACGGTAGAGCCAAAAACATTCAGTACTTC	CAWNGRAKNIQYF
NA	TRBD2	TRBJ2-7	TRBV11-3	16	TGTGCCAGCAGCTTAGCCGGGACTAGCGGGGTCTACGAGCAGTACTTC	CASSLAGTSGVYEQYF
NA	NA	TRBJ1-5	TRBV19	16	TGTGCCAGTAGTCCCTCCTCATGGAGAACTAATCAGCCCCAGCATTTT	CASSPSSWRTNQPQHF
NA	NA	TRBJ1-1	TRBV5-8	13	TGTGCCAGCAGCTTCTGGCTGAACACTGAAGCTTTCTTT	CASSFWLNTEAFF
NA	NA	TRBJ1-2	TRBV21-1	15	TGTGCCAGCAGCAAAGGGGGCTACGCTCACTATGGCTACACCTTC	CASSKGGYAHYGYTF
NA	NA	TRBJ2-5	TRBV7-7	15	TGTGCCAGCAGCTTCCGAGGGGGGGCGGCGGAGACCCAGTACTTC	CASSFRGGAAETQYF
NA	NA	TRBJ1-1	TRBV19	13	TGTGCCAGTAGTATGGCCAGGGGCACTGAAGCTTTCTTT	CASSMARGTEAFF
NA	TRBD1	TRBJ1-6	TRBV28	14	TGTGCCAGCAGTCGGACAGGCGTTAATTCACCCCTCCACTTT	CASSRTGVNSPLHF
NA	NA	TRBJ1-2	TRBV19	13	TGTGCCAGTACATTCCAGACTAACTATGGCTACACCTTC	CASTFQTNYGYTF
NA	NA	TRBJ2-1	TRBV5-6	16	TGTGCCAGCAGTACCCGGGGGAGCCCAAGGAGGAATGAGCAGTTCTTC	CASSTRGSPRRNEQFF
NA	TRBD1	TRBJ2-7	TRBV11-2	16	TGTGCCAGCAGCTTATGGGTCGATGACAGGGGGCACGAGCAGTACTTC	CASSLWVDDRGHEQYF
NA	NA	TRBJ1-2	TRBV11-2	13	TGTGCCAGCAGCGTTACAGGGAGCGCTGGCTACACCTTC	CASSVTGSAGYTF
few	TRBD1	TRBJ1-2	TRBV19	16	TGTGCCAGTAGTATAGGAGGGGACAGGCCAAACTATGGCTACACCTTC	CASSIGGDRPNYGYTF
few	NA	TRBJ1-6	TRBV7-5	19	TGTGCCCACCTCCATAAGGCCCAACAGACAGGCGGCCATAATTCACCCCTCCACTTT	CAHLHKAQQTGGHNSPLHF
NA	NA	TRBJ1-2	TRBV7-9	15	TGTGCCAGCAGCTTAGTATTTAGGGAGGGAGAAGGCTACACCTTC	CASSLVFREGEGYTF
NA	TRBD1	TRBJ1-5	TRBV29-1	14	TGCAGCGCGACAGGGGTTGGAGACAATCAGCCCCAGCATTTT	CSATGVGDNQPQHF
once	NA	TRBJ1-2	TRBV7-2	12	TGTGCCAGCAGCTTAGGACAATACGGCTACACCTTC	CASSLGQYGYTF
NA	NA	TRBJ2-2	TRBV27	15	TGTGCCAGCAGTTTATGGTCAGGCCAAACCGGGGAGCTGTTTTTT	CASSLWSGQTGELFF
NA	TRBD1	TRBJ2-1	TRBV6-1	16	TGTGCCAGCAGTGCACAGGGACAGAGCTCCTACAATGAGCAGTTCTTC	CASSAQGQSSYNEQFF
NA	TRBD1	TRBJ1-5	TRBV7-2	15	TGTGCCAGCAGCTGGGACAGGGGGCAGAGTCAGCCCCAGCATTTT	CASSWDRGQSQPQHF
NA	TRBD1	TRBJ2-5	TRBV11-3	16	TGTGCCAGCAGCCCAAGGACAGGGGGCGAGGGAGAGACCCAGTACTTC	CASSPRTGGEGETQYF
NA	NA	TRBJ1-2	TRBV6-4	13	TGTGCCAGCAGACAGTTTTCTAACTATGGCTACACCTTC	CASRQFSNYGYTF
NA	NA	TRBJ1-5	TRBV19	15	TGTGCCAGTAGTATAGATCGGGGAGGGAATCAGCCCCAGCATTTT	CASSIDRGGNQPQHF
once	NA	TRBJ2-7	TRBV24-1	16	TGTGCCACAGAGCCCGGGACGGCCTCGAGGGGAGGAGAGCAGTACTTC	CATEPGTASRGGEQYF
NA	TRBD1	TRBJ2-7	TRBV24-1	14	TGTGCCACCAGTGATCGACAGGGAAACTACGAGCAGTACTTC	CATSDRQGNYEQYF
NA	NA	TRBJ2-3	TRBV7-9	16	TGTGCCAGCAGCGCCAGGAGGCTTGGAAGGAGAGATACGCAGTATTTT	CASSARRLGRRDTQYF
NA	TRBD1	TRBJ2-2	TRBV24-1	14	TGTGCCACCAGTAGGACAGGGGGTACCGGGGAGCTGTTTTTT	CATSRTGGTGELFF
NA	TRBD1	TRBJ1-4	TRBV30	16	TGTGCCTGGAGTGACCCTCGTGGGGACAGGTTGAAAAAACTGTTTTTT	CAWSDPRGDRLKKLFF
NA	NA	TRBJ2-4	TRBV11-2	13	TGTGCCAGCAGTTTCACAGGACCAAACATTCAGTACTTC	CASSFTGPNIQYF
NA	NA	TRBJ2-7	TRBV5-1	15	TGCGCCAGCAGCTTGGGCCCGACAGGCAATTACGAGCAGTACTTC	CASSLGPTGNYEQYF
once	NA	TRBJ2-1	TRBV5-1	12	TGCGCCAGCAGCCAGTGGTACAATGAGCAGTTCTTC	CASSQWYNEQFF
NA	NA	TRBJ1-1	TRBV20-1	11	TGCAGCCTGAGGGGGAATACTGAAGCTTTCTTT	CSLRGNTEAFF
NA	NA	TRBJ1-2	TRBV7-9	16	TGTGCCAGCAGCTTAAGCGGCCAGGACCTTAACTATGGCTACACCTTC	CASSLSGQDLNYGYTF
NA	TRBD1	TRBJ2-7	TRBV29-1	13	TGCAGCGCCGCGACAGGGGTTAACTACGAGCAGTACTTC	CSAATGVNYEQYF
NA	NA	TRBJ2-1	TRBV9	14	TGTGCCAGCAGCCTCACCGGGACTGCTAATGAGCAGTTCTTC	CASSLTGTANEQFF
NA	TRBD2	TRBJ2-3	TRBV9	16	TGTGCCAGCAGTGCTAGCGGGGGGCCGGGTGGAGATACGCAGTATTTT	CASSASGGPGGDTQYF